Sequencing of this TCR beta chain was carried out in a study of T cell repertoires in cytomegalovirus infection. The overall study: Public TCR beta signatures were indicative of both CMV infection and a matching HLA type.

This clonotype was observed many times. Its target is not known. Points from the study as a whole: Totalled public TCR beta family frequency picked out people who carried CMV plus the relevant HLA. It was HLA-C-restricted CMV-specific TCR beta clonotypes that dominated the response ex vivo.

TCRdb re-analysed the reads in MiXCR, keeping a single row per CDR3 protein. This sample has roughly 230,000 distinct CDR3 sequences, with over 15% found just once. Trimming left V 0 bases short and J 10 bases short, with 10 bases between. Germline V gene data show CDR1 as SGHVS and CDR2 as FQNEAQ. The CDR3 spans 14 residues. This chain joins TRBV7-8 and TRBJ1-6, with D unresolved. This sequence was found in a human donor in good health (CMV status not recorded). Some clones in this sample may be carry-over from other donors' samples. The sample was CD8+ T cells from PBMCs. The CDR3 here is CASSLARDGSPLHF. CDR3 DNA: TGTGCCAGCAGCTTAGCTAGGGATGGCTCACCCCTCCACTTT.